A selection of T cell receptor beta chains follows, all from one sample in a study of response to subunit inactivated influenza vaccine. MiXCR, run by TCRdb on the RT-PCR reads, gives a single entry per CDR3 protein. The sample has 400,000 to 650,000 distinct CDR3 sequences, more than 7% seen once. The input for sequencing was PBMCs from blood, taken around 25 months after vaccination. All receptors come from a man aged 45-69 years who received an inactivated influenza vaccine. CDR3s include the opening cysteine and the closing phenylalanine or tryptophan. The order of the fields is D gene, V gene, clone size, J gene, CDR3 protein, CDR3 DNA. D genes are given only for firm matches. Size values are once, few and many counts, or a class for expanded clones, and some rows have none.

D: -; V: TRBV5-1; size: -; J: TRBJ1-1; CDR3: CASSYLENHEAFF; DNA: TGCGCCAGCAGCTACCTAGAAAACCATGAAGCTTTCTTT
D: -; V: TRBV28; size: many; J: TRBJ2-2; CDR3: CASSLDIGSTGELFF; DNA: TGTGCCAGCAGTTTAGATATCGGGAGCACCGGGGAGCTGTTTTTT
D: TRBD2; V: TRBV29-1; size: -; J: TRBJ2-1; CDR3: CSVEHGRETYNEQFF; DNA: TGCAGCGTTGAACATGGGCGGGAGACCTACAATGAGCAGTTCTTC
D: -; V: TRBV7-8; size: -; J: TRBJ2-2; CDR3: CASSFLALTGELFF; DNA: TGTGCCAGCAGCTTCCTAGCCCTCACCGGGGAGCTGTTTTTT
D: -; V: TRBV25-1; size: many; J: TRBJ1-2; CDR3: CASTGGNYGYTF; DNA: TGTGCCAGCACGGGCGGTAACTATGGCTACACCTTC
D: -; V: TRBV5-1; size: -; J: TRBJ2-7; CDR3: CASSFDSYKQYF; DNA: TGCGCCAGCAGCTTCGACAGCTACAAGCAGTACTTC
D: -; V: TRBV2; size: many; J: TRBJ2-7; CDR3: CASSLDHEQYF; DNA: TGTGCCAGCAGTCTGGACCACGAGCAGTACTTC
D: -; V: TRBV5-1; size: -; J: TRBJ2-7; CDR3: CASSWGGDNEQYF; DNA: TGCGCCAGCAGCTGGGGTGGGGACAACGAGCAGTACTTC
D: TRBD2; V: TRBV12-3/TRBV12-4; size: few; J: TRBJ2-1; CDR3: CASSFGGRADNEQFF; DNA: TGTGCCAGCAGTTTCGGCGGGAGGGCTGACAATGAGCAGTTCTTC
D: -; V: TRBV5-6; size: -; J: TRBJ2-6; CDR3: CASSLAVRVSGANVLTF; DNA: TGTGCCAGCAGCTTGGCCGTGCGGGTCTCTGGGGCCAACGTCCTGACTTTC
D: -; V: TRBV9; size: many; J: TRBJ2-1; CDR3: CASSESGTWNEQFF; DNA: TGTGCCAGCAGCGAATCCGGGACTTGGAATGAGCAGTTCTTC
D: TRBD2; V: TRBV6-5; size: few; J: TRBJ2-3; CDR3: CASSYRASGATDTQYF; DNA: TGTGCCAGCAGCTACCGAGCTAGCGGGGCCACAGATACGCAGTATTTT
D: -; V: TRBV4-2; size: -; J: TRBJ1-4; CDR3: CASSQQGLLNEKLFF; DNA: TGTGCCAGCAGCCAACAGGGGCTCCTTAATGAAAAACTGTTTTTT
D: -; V: TRBV4-3; size: many; J: TRBJ2-5; CDR3: CASSPDRLGETQYF; DNA: TGCGCCAGCAGCCCCGACAGGCTCGGAGAGACCCAGTACTTC
D: -; V: TRBV5-5; size: few; J: TRBJ2-6; CDR3: CASSLVPGRFSGANVLTF; DNA: TGTGCCAGCAGCTTGGTGCCCGGCCGGTTCTCTGGGGCCAACGTCCTGACTTTC
D: -; V: TRBV7-3; size: few; J: TRBJ2-3; CDR3: CASSRSGPQDTQYF; DNA: TGTGCCAGCAGCCGGAGCGGACCGCAAGATACGCAGTATTTT
D: -; V: TRBV14; size: few; J: TRBJ1-6; CDR3: CASSHLEGTIASPLHF; DNA: TGTGCCAGCAGCCATCTGGAGGGGACTATTGCTTCACCCCTCCACTTT